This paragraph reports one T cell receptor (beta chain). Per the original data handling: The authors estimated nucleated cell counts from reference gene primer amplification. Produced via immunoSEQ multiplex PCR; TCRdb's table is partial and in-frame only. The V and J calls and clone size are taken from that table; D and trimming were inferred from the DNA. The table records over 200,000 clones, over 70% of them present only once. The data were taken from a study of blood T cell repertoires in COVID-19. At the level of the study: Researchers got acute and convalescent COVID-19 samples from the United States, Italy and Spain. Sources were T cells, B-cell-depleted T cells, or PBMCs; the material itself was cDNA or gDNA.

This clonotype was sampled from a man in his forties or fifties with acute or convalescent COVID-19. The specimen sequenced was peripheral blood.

CDR3: CASRIIGSGYTF. The CDR3 nucleotides read TGTGCCAGCAGGATAATCGGTTCGGGCTACACCTTC. The chain links TRBV7-9 to TRBJ1-2, with D hard to call. The CDR3 has 12 amino acids. Germline V gene sequence: CDR1 SEHNR, CDR2 FQNEAQ (reference sequence). Trimming pared 6 bases from V and 8 bases from J, leaving 13 bases between.